The clone carrying this TCR beta chain was seen many times. This may be a read error, as it is one base from a much larger clone. This sample is part of a study of metastatic and nonmetastatic thyroid tumors. For the study at large: Across peripheral blood and tumor or nodule tissue samples taken from malignant and benign thyroid patients, the repertoires were compared with one another.

Trimming took 0 bases from V and 2 from J; bases not matched to a gene: 2. Germline-derived CDR1 and CDR2 are MRHNA and SNTAGT. The CDR3 spans 16 residues. Every patient underwent thyroid surgery untreated. TCRdb re-analyzed the PCR reads using MiXCR. Found here are more than 10,000 clones, about an eighth of them singletons; the top ten hold around a third. The chain links TRBV6-4 to TRBJ2-3; 10 nucleotides agree with TRBD2. The sequence derives from a female donor with papillary thyroid cancer or a benign thyroid nodule (not recorded which). Some clones in this sample may be carry-over from other donors' samples. Material for sequencing was blood. CDR3 loop: CASSDSSGGNTDTQYF. CDR3 DNA sequence: TGTGCCAGCAGTGACTCTAGCGGGGGGAACACAGATACGCAGTATTTT.